This is a list of T cell receptor beta chains from one sample in a study of blood T cell repertoires in COVID-19. Profiled with immunoSEQ multiplex PCR; TCRdb holds only in-frame clones, not every one. The sample has 150,000 to 200,000 clones; more than 65% are singletons. Sequenced material: peripheral blood. Receptors originate from a woman of 80 years or more with acute or convalescent COVID-19. Each CDR3 is given with its conserved first and last residue. D genes are given only for firm matches. Clone sizes are given selectively: once, few, many, or a class where the clone is expanded.

>.|.|TRBJ2-5|TRBV2
CASSAPGSSAKTQYF
TGTGCCAGCAGTGCCCCCGGGTCGTCGGCAAAGACCCAGTACTTC
>few|.|TRBJ2-2|TRBV11-3
CASSLGGRTDPGELFF
TGTGCCAGCAGCTTGGGGGGGCGGACCGATCCCGGGGAGCTGTTTTTT
>.|TRBD1|TRBJ1-2|TRBV6-6
CASSPGQVNYGYTF
TGTGCCAGCAGTCCCGGACAGGTCAACTATGGCTACACCTTC
>.|.|TRBJ2-7|TRBV28
CASSPPAGTYEQYF
TGTGCCAGCAGCCCCCCAGCGGGTACCTACGAGCAGTACTTC
>.|.|TRBJ2-7|TRBV2
CASGRDTYEQYF
TGTGCCAGTGGCAGGGACACCTACGAGCAGTACTTC
>.|TRBD1|TRBJ2-7|TRBV18
CASSPQTGAHEQYF
TGTGCCAGCTCTCCCCAGACAGGGGCCCACGAGCAGTACTTC
>.|TRBD1|TRBJ1-1|TRBV5-1
CASSRQGTSEAFF
TGCGCCAGCAGTCGACAGGGGACTTCTGAAGCTTTCTTT
>.|TRBD2|TRBJ2-5|TRBV5-8
CASSLGSGNKGETQYF
TGTGCCAGCAGCTTGGGGAGCGGGAATAAGGGAGAGACCCAGTACTTC
>.|TRBD2|TRBJ2-5|TRBV6-5
CASKAGNQETQYF
TGTGCCAGCAAAGCGGGGAACCAAGAGACCCAGTACTTC
>.|TRBD1|TRBJ1-5|TRBV28
CASRWGQINQPQHF
TGTGCCAGCAGGTGGGGACAGATCAATCAGCCCCAGCATTTT
>.|.|TRBJ1-4|TRBV6-1
CASSEANTGFNEKLFF
TGTGCCAGCAGTGAAGCGAATACAGGGTTCAATGAAAAACTGTTTTTT
>.|.|TRBJ1-1|TRBV25-1
CASSEASTEAFF
TGTGCCAGCAGTGAAGCGAGCACTGAAGCTTTCTTT
>.|.|TRBJ1-1|TRBV18
CASSSGVGNTEAFF
TGTGCCAGCTCCTCAGGGGTGGGGAACACTGAAGCTTTCTTT
>once|TRBD1|TRBJ1-1|TRBV19
CASSPTGGNTEAFF
TGTGCCAGTAGCCCGACAGGGGGGAACACTGAAGCTTTCTTT
>.|TRBD1|TRBJ1-6|TRBV6-1
CASSEGDRAAPLHF
TGTGCCAGCAGTGAAGGGGACAGGGCAGCACCCCTCCACTTT
>.|TRBD1|TRBJ2-7|TRBV5-1
CASSGGQGAYEQYF
TGCGCCAGCAGCGGGGGACAGGGGGCATACGAGCAGTACTTC
>.|TRBD1|TRBJ1-5|TRBV30
CAYQVGLRTGGRQPQHF
TGTGCCTATCAAGTAGGATTACGGACAGGGGGCAGACAGCCCCAGCATTTT
>.|TRBD1|TRBJ1-1|TRBV18
CASSPATGDNTEAFF
TGTGCCAGCTCACCCGCGACAGGGGATAACACTGAAGCTTTCTTT
>once|TRBD2|TRBJ2-3|TRBV5-1
CASSTLAGGADTQYF
TGCGCCAGCAGCACCTTAGCGGGGGGGGCAGATACGCAGTATTTT
>.|.|TRBJ2-7|TRBV28
CASTPSGAGAYEQYF
TGTGCCAGCACTCCCTCCGGGGCAGGGGCCTACGAGCAGTACTTC
>.|TRBD2|TRBJ2-2|TRBV3-1/TRBV3-2
CASSQGFGGVQGITGELFF
TGTGCCAGCAGCCAAGGCTTCGGGGGGGTACAGGGTATCACCGGGGAGCTGTTTTTT
>.|.|TRBJ1-6|TRBV5-1
CASSLRGSSYNSPLHF
TGCGCCAGCAGCTTGAGGGGGAGCTCCTATAATTCACCCCTCCACTTT